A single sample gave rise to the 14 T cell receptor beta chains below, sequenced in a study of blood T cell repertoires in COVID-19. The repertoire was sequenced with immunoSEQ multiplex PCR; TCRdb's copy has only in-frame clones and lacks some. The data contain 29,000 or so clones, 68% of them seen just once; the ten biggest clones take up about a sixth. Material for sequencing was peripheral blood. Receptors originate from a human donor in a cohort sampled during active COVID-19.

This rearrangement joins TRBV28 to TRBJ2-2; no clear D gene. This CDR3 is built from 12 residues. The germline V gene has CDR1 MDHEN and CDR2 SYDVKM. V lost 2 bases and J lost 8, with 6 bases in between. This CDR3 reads CASSLVAGELFF. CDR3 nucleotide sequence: TGTGCCAGCAGTTTAGTGGCAGGGGAGCTGTTTTTT.

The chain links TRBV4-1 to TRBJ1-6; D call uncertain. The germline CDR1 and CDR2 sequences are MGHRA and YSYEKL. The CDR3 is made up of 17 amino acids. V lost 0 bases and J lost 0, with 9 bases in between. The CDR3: CASSQDPPSSYNSPLHF. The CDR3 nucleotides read TGCGCCAGCAGCCAAGATCCACCGAGCTCCTATAATTCACCCCTCCACTTT.

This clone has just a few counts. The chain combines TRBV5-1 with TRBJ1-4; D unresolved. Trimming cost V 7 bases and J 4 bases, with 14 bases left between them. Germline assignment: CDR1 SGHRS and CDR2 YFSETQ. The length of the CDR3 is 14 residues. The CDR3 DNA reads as TGCGCCAGCTCCGGGGAGGGCCGTAATGAAAAACTGTTTTTT. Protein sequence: CASSGEGRNEKLFF.

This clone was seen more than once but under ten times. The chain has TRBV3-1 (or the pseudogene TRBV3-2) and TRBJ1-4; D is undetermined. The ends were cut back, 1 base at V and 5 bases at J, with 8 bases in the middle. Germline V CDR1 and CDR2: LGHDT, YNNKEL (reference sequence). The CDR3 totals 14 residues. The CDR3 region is CASSQAVRNEKLFF. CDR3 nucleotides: TGTGCCAGCAGCCAAGCTGTCAGAAATGAAAAACTGTTTTTT.

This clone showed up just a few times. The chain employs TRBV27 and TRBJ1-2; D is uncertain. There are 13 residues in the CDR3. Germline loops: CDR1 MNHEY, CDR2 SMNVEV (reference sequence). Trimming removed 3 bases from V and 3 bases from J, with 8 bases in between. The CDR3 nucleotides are TGTGCCAGCAGTTTGACAAAGGACTATGGCTACACCTTC. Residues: CASSLTKDYGYTF.

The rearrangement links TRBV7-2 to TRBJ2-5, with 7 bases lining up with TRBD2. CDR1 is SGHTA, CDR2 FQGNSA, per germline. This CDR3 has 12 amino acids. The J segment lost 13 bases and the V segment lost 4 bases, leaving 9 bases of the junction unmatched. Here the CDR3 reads CASSSRWEGSYF. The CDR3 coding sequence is TGTGCCAGCAGCTCGAGGTGGGAGGGGTCGTACTTC.

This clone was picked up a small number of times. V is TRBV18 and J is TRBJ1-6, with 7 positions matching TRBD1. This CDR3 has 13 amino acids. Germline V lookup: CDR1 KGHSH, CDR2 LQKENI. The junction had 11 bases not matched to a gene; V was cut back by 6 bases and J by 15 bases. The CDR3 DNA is TGTGCCAGCTCGTCCGGGACAGTTACCCTCCTCCACTTT. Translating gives CASSSGTVTLLHF.

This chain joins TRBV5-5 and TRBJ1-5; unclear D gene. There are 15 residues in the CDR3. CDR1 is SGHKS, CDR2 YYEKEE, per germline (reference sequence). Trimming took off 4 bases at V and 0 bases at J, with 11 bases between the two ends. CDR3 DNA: TGTGCCAGCAGCATGACACTTTATAGCAATCAGCCCCAGCATTTT. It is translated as CASSMTLYSNQPQHF.

DNA for the CDR3: TGTGCCAGCAGCTTAGGGGACAACTACAATGAGCAGTTCTTC. Its translation is CASSLGDNYNEQFF. The chain carries TRBV7-9 and TRBJ2-1; weak D call: TRBD1 (6 bases). The CDR3 consists of 14 residues. The germline CDR1 and CDR2 sequences are SEHNR and FQNEAQ (reference sequence). Trimming took 1 base from V and 3 from J, leaving 7 bases between them.

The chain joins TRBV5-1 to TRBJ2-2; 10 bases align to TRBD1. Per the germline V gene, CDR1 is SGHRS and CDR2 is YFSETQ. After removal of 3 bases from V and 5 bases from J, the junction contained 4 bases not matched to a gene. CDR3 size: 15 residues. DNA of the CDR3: TGCGCCAGCAGCTCGCCGGGACAGGGGACCGGGGAGCTGTTTTTT. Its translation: CASSSPGQGTGELFF.

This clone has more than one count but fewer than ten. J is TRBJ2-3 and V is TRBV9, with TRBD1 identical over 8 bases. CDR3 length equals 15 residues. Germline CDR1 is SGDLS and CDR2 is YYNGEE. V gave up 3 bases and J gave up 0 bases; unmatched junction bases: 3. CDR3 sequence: CASSADRASTDTQYF. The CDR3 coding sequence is TGTGCCAGCAGCGCGGACAGGGCCAGCACAGATACGCAGTATTTT.

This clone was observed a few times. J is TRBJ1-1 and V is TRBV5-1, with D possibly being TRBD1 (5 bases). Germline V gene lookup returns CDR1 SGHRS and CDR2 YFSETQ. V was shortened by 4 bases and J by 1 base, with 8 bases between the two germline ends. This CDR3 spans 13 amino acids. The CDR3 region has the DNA TGCGCCAGCAGCGTACAGGCGAACACTGAAGCTTTCTTT. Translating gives CASSVQANTEAFF.

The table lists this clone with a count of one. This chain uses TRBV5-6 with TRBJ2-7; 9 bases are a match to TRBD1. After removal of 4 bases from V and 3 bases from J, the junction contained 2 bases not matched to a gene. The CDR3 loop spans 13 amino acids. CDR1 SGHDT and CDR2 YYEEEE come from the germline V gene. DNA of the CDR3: TGTGCCAGCAGCGCGGGACAGGGCTACGAGCAGTACTTC. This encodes CASSAGQGYEQYF. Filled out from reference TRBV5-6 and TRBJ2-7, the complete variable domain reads DAGVTQSPTHLIKTRGQQVTLRCSPKSGHDTVSWYQQALGQGPQFIFQYYEEEERQRGNFPDRFSGHQFPNYSSELNVNALLLGDSALYLCASSAGQGYEQYFGPGTRLTVT.

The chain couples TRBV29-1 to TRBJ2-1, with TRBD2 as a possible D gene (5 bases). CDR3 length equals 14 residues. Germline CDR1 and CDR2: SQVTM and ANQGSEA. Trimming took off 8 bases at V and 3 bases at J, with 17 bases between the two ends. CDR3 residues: CSLRRGLLYNEQFF. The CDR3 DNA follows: TGCAGCCTCCGTCGCGGGCTACTCTACAATGAGCAGTTCTTC.